The present TCR beta chain was sequenced within a study of tumor and adjacent non-tumor tissue in lung cancer. A modified ARM-PCR protocol with three rounds of nested PCR amplified TCRbeta. TCRdb passed the multiplex PCR reads through MiXCR, listing each CDR3 protein once. The top ten hold around 20% of the sample, which has some 97,000 distinct CDR3 sequences, 65% seen once. The template was RNA from unsorted bulk tissue. Distant lung tissue was collected more than 3 cm away from the tumor edge. Germline CDR1 MNHNS, CDR2 SASEGT. There are 15 residues in the CDR3. Worth noting for this clonotype: The final CDR3 position lacks the conserved phenylalanine or tryptophan, pointing to a likely read error.

Sequenced material: distant non-tumor lung tissue. This receptor was taken from a man between 25 and 39 years old with non-small cell lung cancer. The gene calls are TRBV6-1 and TRBJ2-7; D gene uncertain. The CDR3 spells CVSTPYGEIADEQYL. The CDR3 DNA sequence: TGTGTCAGCACTCCGTATGGAGAGATCGCGGACGAGCAGTACTTA.